The 26 T cell receptor beta chains given below trace back to one sample, sequenced in a study of blood T cell repertoires in COVID-19. Assay: immunoSEQ multiplex PCR; the TCRdb copy retains only in-frame clones and omits some. Of approximately 200,000 clones listed, 84% were seen once; the top ten hold around 7.8%. The material sequenced was peripheral blood. Receptors originate from a woman older than 75 with COVID-19, enrolled during active disease.

This chain uses TRBV9 with TRBJ2-2; 10 bases map to TRBD2. Germline V gene sequence: CDR1 SGDLS, CDR2 YYNGEE. After removal of 5 bases from V and 6 bases from J, the junction contained 10 bases not matched to a gene. The CDR3 runs to 16 residues. The CDR3 here is CASSPLAGVLAGELFF. The CDR3 bases are TGTGCCAGCAGTCCGCTAGCGGGAGTTTTAGCCGGGGAGCTGTTTTTT.

The rearrangement links TRBV19 to TRBJ1-5, with 7 bases aligning to TRBD1. The germline V gene has CDR1 LNHDA and CDR2 SQIVND (reference sequence). The CDR3 extends over 16 amino acids. V gave up 3 bases and J gave up 1 base; unmatched junction bases: 6. Here the CDR3 reads CASSIPQGLSNQPQHF. The CDR3 DNA is TGTGCCAGTAGTATTCCACAGGGGTTGAGCAATCAGCCCCAGCATTTT.

The chain recombines TRBV9 with TRBJ2-5; 11 bases agree with TRBD2. CDR1 SGDLS and CDR2 YYNGEE come from the germline V gene. The CDR3 runs to 15 residues. V was pared by 3 bases and J by 2 bases, with 3 bases of the junction left unmatched. CDR3 sequence reads: CASSGLAGGQETQYF. CDR3 DNA: TGTGCCAGCAGCGGGCTAGCGGGGGGACAAGAGACCCAGTACTTC.

The chain links TRBV5-1 to TRBJ2-5; perhaps TRBD1 as D (8 bases). The V gene's germline CDR1 is SGHRS and CDR2 YFSETQ. Trimming removed 2 bases from V and 2 bases from J, with 13 bases in between. CDR3 length: 15 residues. In DNA form, the CDR3 reads TGCGCCAGCAGCTTTCAACAGGGGGGGCAAGAGACCCAGTACTTC. This gives the protein CASSFQQGGQETQYF. The full variable domain, with the rest looked up from reference TRBV5-1 and TRBJ2-5, is KAGVTQTPRYLIKTRGQQVTLSCSPISGHRSVSWYQQTPGQGLQFLFEYFSETQRNKGNFPGRFSGRQFSNSRSEMNVSTLELGDSALYLCASSFQQGGQETQYFGPGTRLLVL.

The chain is built from TRBV9 and TRBJ2-7; TRBD2 matches at 13 bases. This CDR3 comprises 15 residues. The germline CDR1 and CDR2 sequences are SGDLS and YYNGEE. Trimming cost V 4 bases and J 4 bases; bases outside gene matches: 5. The CDR3 is CASSPTSGRSYEQYF. DNA for the CDR3: TGTGCCAGCAGCCCGACTAGCGGGAGGTCGTACGAGCAGTACTTC.

In its sample, this clone was seen once. The same CDR3 is also encoded by other DNA sequences in this sample. The rearrangement uses TRBV9 and TRBJ1-3, with 9 bases lining up with TRBD1. The CDR3 loop spans 14 amino acids. J was trimmed by 7 bases and V by 0 bases; bases with no gene match: 2. Germline CDR1 reads SGDLS; CDR2 reads YYNGEE. The CDR3 sequence is CASSVEDRGNTIYF. CDR3 sequence (DNA): TGTGCCAGCAGCGTAGAGGACAGGGGCAACACCATATATTTT.

The rearrangement uses TRBV19 and TRBJ1-1; 8 nucleotides agree with TRBD1. This CDR3 is built from 16 residues. Germline values: CDR1 LNHDA, CDR2 SQIVND (reference sequence). Unmatched junction bases numbered 11, after V lost 7 bases and J lost 1 base. This CDR3 is CASMFPTGTGNTEAFF. The CDR3 region has the DNA TGTGCCAGTATGTTCCCCACCGGGACAGGGAACACTGAAGCTTTCTTT.

The chain combines TRBV12-3 or TRBV12-4 with TRBJ1-5; D is unresolved. CDR3 length: 13 residues. V lost 3 bases, J lost 7 bases, and 10 bases lay in between. The CDR3 DNA reads TGTGCCAGCAGTTTGATCCGGGAGCAGCCCCAGCATTTT. Translated: CASSLIREQPQHF.

The chain has TRBV28 and TRBJ2-7, with 7 bases identical to TRBD2. With V trimmed by 8 bases and J by 2 bases, 9 bases remained unmatched. Germline V gene data show CDR1 as MDHEN and CDR2 as SYDVKM. The length of the CDR3 is 14 residues. The CDR3 region has the DNA TGTGCCAGCTCTAAAACCGGGACTACCTACGAGCAGTACTTC. Its protein is CASSKTGTTYEQYF.

V and J are TRBV28 and TRBJ2-7, with D uncertain. Trimming pared 8 bases from V and 0 bases from J, leaving 17 bases between. CDR1 and CDR2 from the germline V gene are MDHEN and SYDVKM. This CDR3 is built from 15 residues. Here the CDR3 reads CASAAFTALSYEQYF. The CDR3 region has the DNA TGTGCCAGCGCCGCCTTTACAGCCCTCTCCTACGAGCAGTACTTC.

V is TRBV4-2 and J is TRBJ1-6; the D is unclear. Trimming shortened V by 4 bases and J by 6 bases, and 13 bases separated the two germline ends. The germline V gene encodes CDR1 LGHNA and CDR2 YNFKEQ. CDR3 size: 15 residues. CDR3 in DNA: TGTGCCAGCAGCCCCGCTATGGGCATTAATTCACCCCTCCACTTT. It translates to CASSPAMGINSPLHF.

In DNA, the CDR3 is TGTGCCAGCAGTCAAGGGGGGACAGGGGGGAACTATGGCTACACCTTC. Amino acids: CASSQGGTGGNYGYTF. This chain links TRBV25-1 with TRBJ1-2; 11 positions agree with TRBD1. V lost 5 bases and J lost 2; bases outside the gene matches: 7. This CDR3 is built from 16 residues. Germline CDR1 and CDR2: MGHDK and SYGVNS.

About this clone: Within the sample, other DNA sequences also encode this same CDR3. V and J are TRBV5-4 and TRBJ1-6; D is uncertain. Germline V gene lookup returns CDR1 SGHNT and CDR2 YYREEE (reference sequence). The germline V and J ends were trimmed by 0 bases and 4 bases, with 8 bases remaining between them. CDR3 size: 15 residues. The CDR3 here is CASSLAGSYNSPLHF. For the CDR3, the DNA is TGTGCCAGCAGCTTGGCAGGTTCTTATAATTCACCCCTCCACTTT.

The chain combines TRBV9 with TRBJ2-5, with D uncertain. The CDR3 totals 16 residues. The germline CDR1 and CDR2 sequences are SGDLS and YYNGEE. V lost 4 bases and J 1 base, leaving 17 bases between the germline ends. The CDR3 nucleotides read TGTGCCAGCAGCCGACTCGCTGGCGGAGCCCAAGAGACCCAGTACTTC. Its protein product is CASSRLAGGAQETQYF.

This clone was seen only once. The chain joins TRBV9 to TRBJ2-2, with a weak D call TRBD2 (5 bases). Trimming left V 3 bases short and J 8 bases short, with 11 bases between. Per the germline V gene, CDR1 is SGDLS and CDR2 is YYNGEE. The CDR3 is made up of 13 amino acids. The CDR3 region has the DNA TGTGCCAGCAGCGCGACTCCGGGGGGGGAGCTGTTTTTT. It encodes CASSATPGGELFF.

This sequence joins TRBV15 and TRBJ2-2; no clear D. V gave up 8 bases and J gave up 1 base, with 2 bases separating them. Germline values: CDR1 LNHNV, CDR2 YYDKDF (reference sequence). The CDR3 spans 11 residues. CDR3 sequence (DNA): TGTGCCACCCGGAACACCGGGGAGCTGTTTTTT. It specifies CATRNTGELFF.

The chain uses TRBV5-6 and TRBJ1-1, with D perhaps matching TRBD1 (5 bases). From germline, CDR1 is SGHDT and CDR2 YYEEEE. This CDR3 comprises 13 residues. Trimming removed 1 base at V and 5 bases at J, with 9 bases between. The CDR3 spells CASSLQGVTEAFF. Written as DNA, the CDR3 is TGTGCCAGCAGCTTGCAAGGGGTTACTGAAGCTTTCTTT.

The chain combines TRBV7-2 with TRBJ2-3; D remains ambiguous. Between the trimmed V and J ends, which lost 1 base and 4 bases, there was a span of 6 bases. The CDR3 runs 13 residues. Germline CDR1 and CDR2: SGHTA and FQGNSA. The chain's CDR3 is CASSLGRADTQYF. The CDR3 nucleotides are TGTGCCAGCAGCTTAGGTCGCGCAGATACGCAGTATTTT.

The V gene is TRBV19, the J gene TRBJ2-3, with TRBD2 matching 8 bases. J was trimmed by 6 bases and V by 6 bases; bases with no gene match: 14. The germline CDR1 and CDR2 sequences are LNHDA and SQIVND (reference sequence). The CDR3 has 16 amino acids. CDR3 residues: CASSPPLAGSRDTQYF. The CDR3 region has the DNA TGTGCCAGTAGCCCACCTCTAGCGGGTTCGAGGGATACGCAGTATTTT.

The CDR3 reads CASSFGGFYGDTDTQYF. In DNA, the CDR3 is TGTGCCAGCAGTTTTGGGGGCTTTTATGGAGACACAGATACGCAGTATTTT. This rearrangement joins TRBV27 to TRBJ2-3, with D perhaps matching TRBD1 (6 bases). Germline loops: CDR1 MNHEY, CDR2 SMNVEV (reference sequence). The CDR3 spans 17 residues. The germline V and J ends were trimmed by 3 bases and 2 bases, with 18 bases remaining between them.

This clone has more than one count but fewer than ten. The chain uses TRBV15 and TRBJ1-2; D is perhaps TRBD1 (6 bases). Germline lookup yields CDR1 LNHNV and CDR2 YYDKDF (reference sequence). The CDR3 has 16 amino acids. V lost 0 bases and J 14 bases, leaving 25 bases between the germline ends. The CDR3 DNA follows: TGTGCCACCAGCAGAGATCAGATTGGGGGGGCAGATCTCCTGACCTTC. It specifies CATSRDQIGGADLLTF. The whole variable domain, filled in from reference TRBV15 and TRBJ1-2, reads DAMVIQNPRYQVTQFGKPVTLSCSQTLNHNVMYWYQQKSSQAPKLLFHYYDKDFNNEADTPDNFQSRRPNTSFCFLDIRSPGLGDTAMYLCATSRDQIGGADLLTFGSGTRLTVV.

A single count supports this clone. The V call is TRBV15, the J call TRBJ1-4; D call uncertain. Germline V lookup: CDR1 LNHNV, CDR2 YYDKDF (reference sequence). The CDR3 totals 14 residues. Between the trimmed V and J ends, which lost 3 bases and 6 bases, there was a span of 11 bases. CDR3 DNA sequence: TGTGCCACCAGCAGCAACCTTCGGGATGAAAAACTGTTTTTT. It is translated as CATSSNLRDEKLFF.

The rearrangement links TRBV2 to TRBJ1-5; D unresolved. This CDR3 is 13 amino acids long. V gave up 2 bases and J gave up 2 bases, with 4 bases separating them. Germline CDR1 SNHLY, CDR2 FYNNEI. CDR3: CASSEIGNQPQHF. CDR3 DNA sequence: TGTGCCAGCAGTGAAATCGGCAATCAGCCCCAGCATTTT.

This chain connects TRBV18 to TRBJ2-1; perhaps TRBD1 as D (6 bases). The CDR3 has 16 residues. V gave up 2 bases and J gave up 0 bases, with 11 bases separating them. The germline CDR1 and CDR2 sequences are KGHSH and LQKENI. The CDR3 sequence is CASSPGGHLSYNEQFF. For the CDR3, the DNA is TGTGCCAGCTCACCAGGGGGACACCTCTCCTACAATGAGCAGTTCTTC.

As DNA, the CDR3 is TGTGCCAGCAGTCCGGGGAGCACAGATACGCAGTATTTT. Encoded protein: CASSPGSTDTQYF. The V call is TRBV25-1, the J call TRBJ2-3; D might be TRBD2 (5 bases). V was clipped by 5 bases and J by 0 bases, with 6 bases between them. Per germline, CDR1 MGHDK and CDR2 SYGVNS. The CDR3 has 13 amino acids.

The chain couples TRBV5-1 to TRBJ2-2; TRBD1 matches 7 bases. The V and J ends lost 2 bases and 0 bases, in that order; junction bases with no gene match: 7. From germline, CDR1 is SGHRS and CDR2 YFSETQ. The CDR3 is 17 residues long. This CDR3 is CASSFFTGTANTGELFF. The DNA for the CDR3 is TGCGCCAGCAGCTTCTTTACCGGGACAGCGAACACCGGGGAGCTGTTTTTT.